This T cell receptor (beta chain) emerged from a study of cytotoxic CD8 clonotypes in ibrutinib-treated CLL. Here immunoSEQ multiplex PCR was the method, and the copy in TCRdb shows in-frame clones only, minus some. The sample carries about 49,000 clones, 53% recorded once. This CDR3 has 15 residues. CDR1 and CDR2 from the germline V gene are MGHRA and YSYEKL. V lost 3 bases and J lost 5, with 16 bases in between. The sequencing used PBMCs, collected after 12 months of ibrutinib treatment. The origin of this receptor is a human donor with chronic lymphocytic leukemia. V is TRBV4-1 and J is TRBJ1-2, with TRBD1 as a possible D gene (5 bases). CDR3 sequence reads: CASSQATGTRYGYTF. CDR3 nucleotides: TGCGCCAGCAGCCAGGCCACCGGGACGAGGTATGGCTACACCTTC.